The source of this T cell receptor beta chain is a study of T cells in localized non-small cell lung cancer (dated by TCRdb to about 2020). Study-level background: Comparing tumors with uninvolved tumor-adjacent lungs, the study looked at the T cell repertoires of fewer than 250 patients with early-stage NSCLC. The mean age of the NSCLC patients was roughly 70 years, with 120 to 150 men and around 100 women. All 240 or so NSCLC patients in the cohort were treatment-naive and had localized lung tumors that were resected.

Points on this clone: The target of this receptor is not known. Within one base of it there is no much larger clone, and no base qualities were kept.

The germline V gene encodes CDR1 MRHNA and CDR2 SNTAGT. From the cysteine up to the phenylalanine, the CDR3 has a length of 17 residues. Kept here is only the CDR3 DNA, which spans 51 bases and is read in frame from base 1. The germline V end is reduced by 6 bases and the J end by 4 bases; junction bases left unmatched: 12. The immunoSEQ Assay was used to sequence TCR beta CDR3 regions from DNA. Per the original workflow: To compute T cell density, TCR beta template counts were normalized to usable DNA, which was estimated by amplifying housekeeping genes. Richness was estimated using the preseqR package, with extrapolation to 400,000 templates for PBMC samples and to 120,000 templates for tissue samples. Clonality was defined as one minus Pielou's evenness. To identify tissue-enriched TCRs, differential abundance testing was run on productive amino-acid clonotypes with a minimum total count of 5 and an alpha of 0.1. The Jaccard Index and the Morisita Overlap Index were used to quantify repertoire overlap between compartments. GLIPH grouped TCR beta CDR3s together with public tetramer-defined viral CDR3s, and a viral motif had to include at least three viral sequences and show V-gene enrichment. TCRdb re-hosts the immuneACCESS table, in-frame sequences only. Its copies lack some clones; in the studies checked, an unresolved V gene accounts for under half of them, and the cause for the rest is not known. The D gene and trimming were derived from the DNA, and the V and J assignments and clone size from that table. The sample data list some 10,000 clones, and around 79% of these were observed just once. The ten top clones hold roughly 30% of the sample.

Findings and caveats that apply to the study as a whole: Of the top 100 tumor clones, a median of approximately 60 were detected in paired uninvolved adjacent lung; some 28 were also among that lung's top 100. Because multi-region tumor sequencing was not performed, intratumor heterogeneity could not be ruled out. Because of the exploratory design, TCR variables were selected using unadjusted p-values without false-discovery rate correction. Uninvolved tumor-adjacent lung showed the highest T cell clonality, higher than tumor, which suggests more focused antigenic responses in the uninvolved tumor-adjacent lung. Longer overall survival was associated with higher blood T cell density, whereas shorter survival was associated with higher adjacent-lung clonality.

At diagnosis, tumor, uninvolved tumor-adjacent lung and peripheral blood were collected and then preserved as a mix of FFPE and fresh-frozen material. For TCR repertoire profiling, the blood samples were analyzed as peripheral blood mononuclear cells. The clonotype was recovered from a male donor aged 60 or older with stage I lung adenocarcinoma. The source material was peripheral blood, sampled before any cancer treatment. The chain is assembled from TRBV6-4 and TRBJ2-1; TRBD2 matches 10 bases in the middle. The DNA sequence reads TGTGCCAGCAGCCAATCGCACCGGACTAGCGGTTACAATGAGCAGTTCTTC. The resulting protein is CASSQSHRTSGYNEQFF.